Sequencing of this TCR beta chain was carried out in a study of shared clonotypes between healthy human individuals. Sequencing was performed with immunoSEQ multiplex PCR; in TCRdb, only in-frame clones are kept and a portion is missing. The table records 2,500,000 or so clones, 85% to 95% of them present only once. V shed 7 bases and J shed 8 bases, with 17 bases lying between them. The CDR3 runs to 14 residues. Germline V gene data show CDR1 as MNHNS and CDR2 as SASEGT. The sequenced sample was naive CD4+ T cells from PBMCs. Subset here: CD45RA+ positively selected. J is TRBJ1-4 and V is TRBV6-1; TRBD1 is a possible D gene (6 bases). The receptor's source is a young man in good health. Some clones in this sample may be carry-over from other donors' samples. The CDR3 loop reads CASTDRGGGEKLFF. CDR3 nucleotide sequence: TGTGCCAGCACCGACCGCGGGGGCGGCGAAAAACTGTTTTTT.